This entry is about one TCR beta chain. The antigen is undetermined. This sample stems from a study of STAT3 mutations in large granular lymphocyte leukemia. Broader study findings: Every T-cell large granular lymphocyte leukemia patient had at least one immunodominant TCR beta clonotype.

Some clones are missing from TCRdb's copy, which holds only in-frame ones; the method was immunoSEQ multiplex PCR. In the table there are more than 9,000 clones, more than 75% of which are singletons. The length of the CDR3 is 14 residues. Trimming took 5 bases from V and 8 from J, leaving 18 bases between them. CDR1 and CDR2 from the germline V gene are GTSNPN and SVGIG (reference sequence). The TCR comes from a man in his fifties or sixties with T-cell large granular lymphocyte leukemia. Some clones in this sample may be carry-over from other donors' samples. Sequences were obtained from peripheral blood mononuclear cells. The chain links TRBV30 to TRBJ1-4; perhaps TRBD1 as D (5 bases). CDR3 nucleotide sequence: TGTGCCTGGGCGAAACAGGACCCGTCGGAAAAACTGTTTTTT. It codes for CAWAKQDPSEKLFF.